Listed below are T cell receptor beta chains from one sample, sequenced in a study of T cell repertoires in cytomegalovirus infection. No antigen is known for these receptors. TCRdb called the reads again in MiXCR, with one record for every CDR3 protein. The data contain about 130,000 distinct CDR3 sequences, approximately 30% of them singletons. The specimen comprised CD8+ T cells from cultured PBMCs, sampled from culture after CMV antigen stimulation. These receptors were taken from a human donor in good health (CMV status not recorded). Some clones in this sample may be carry-over from other donors' samples. Each CDR3 is given with its conserved first and last residue. Fields, in order: J gene, V gene, clone size, D gene, CDR3 protein, CDR3 DNA. D genes are given only for firm matches. Some rows have no size entry. The others give once, few or many, or a class for an expanded clone.

>TRBJ1-1|TRBV28|NA|NA
CASSNLLGADYTEAFF
TGTGCCAGCAGTAACCTCTTGGGGGCGGATTACACTGAAGCTTTCTTT
>TRBJ2-1|TRBV6-1|many|NA
CASSRTPGTLDEQFF
TGTGCCAGCAGCCGCACTCCCGGGACCTTGGATGAGCAGTTCTTC
>TRBJ1-2|TRBV7-9|many|NA
CASSLENRDGYTF
TGTGCCAGCAGCTTAGAGAACAGGGATGGCTACACCTTC
>TRBJ2-3|TRBV6-1|few|TRBD1
CASKEGQGRTDTQYF
TGTGCCAGCAAAGAGGGACAGGGACGCACAGATACGCAGTATTTT
>TRBJ1-6|TRBV7-2|many|NA
CASSLGKYSPLHF
TGTGCCAGCAGCTTAGGGAAGTATTCACCCCTCCACTTT
>TRBJ2-3|TRBV28|few|TRBD2
CASSLRGYTDTQYF
TGTGCCAGCAGTTTGCGGGGGTACACAGATACGCAGTATTTT
>TRBJ1-1|TRBV4-2|few|NA
CASSQDQETPEAFF
TGTGCCAGCAGCCAAGATCAGGAGACGCCTGAAGCTTTCTTT
>TRBJ1-2|TRBV12-3/TRBV12-4|once|NA
CASSLSLGSLGYTF
TGTGCCAGCAGTTTAAGCCTCGGCTCATTGGGCTACACCTTC
>TRBJ1-1|TRBV28|many|NA
CASSLRDKNTEAFF
TGTGCCAGCAGTTTACGGGATAAGAACACTGAAGCTTTCTTT
>TRBJ2-7|TRBV11-1|NA|NA
CASSLDFGAYEQYF
TGTGCCAGCAGCTTAGATTTTGGGGCCTACGAGCAGTACTTC
>TRBJ1-1|TRBV6-2/TRBV6-3|NA|NA
CASSYSMTEAFF
TGTGCCAGCAGTTACTCGATGACTGAAGCTTTCTTT
>TRBJ1-6|TRBV7-9|few|NA
CASSLAWGARNSPLHF
TGTGCCAGCAGCTTAGCGTGGGGGGCGCGAAATTCACCCCTCCACTTT
>TRBJ2-7|TRBV5-6|NA|NA
CASSLYLEADRAYEQYF
TGTGCCAGCAGCTTGTATCTAGAAGCGGATCGTGCCTACGAGCAGTACTTC
>TRBJ2-7|TRBV7-8|NA|NA
CASSRDGPLPHEQYF
TGTGCCAGCAGCCGAGACGGCCCTTTACCCCACGAGCAGTACTTC
>TRBJ2-7|TRBV11-1|few|NA
CASSLDYGAYEQYF
TGTGCCAGCAGCTTAGATTACGGAGCCTACGAGCAGTACTTC
>TRBJ2-7|TRBV6-1|NA|TRBD1
CASTIGIEPGQGYEQYF
TGTGCCAGCACCATAGGGATAGAACCGGGACAGGGGTACGAGCAGTACTTC
>TRBJ2-3|TRBV6-2/TRBV6-3|NA|NA
CASSYSIGETDTQYF
TGTGCCAGCAGTTACTCGATTGGGGAGACAGATACGCAGTATTTT
>TRBJ2-2|TRBV4-1|few|TRBD1
CASSHQTGVSRAGELFF
TGCGCCAGCAGCCACCAGACAGGGGTTAGTAGGGCCGGGGAGCTGTTTTTT
>TRBJ2-7|TRBV28|NA|TRBD2
CASSFLAGGSYEQYF
TGTGCCAGCAGTTTTCTAGCGGGGGGCTCCTACGAGCAGTACTTC
>TRBJ2-1|TRBV2|NA|NA
CASTPDPPTSFSYNEQFF
TGTGCCAGCACTCCCGACCCCCCTACTAGCTTCTCCTACAATGAGCAGTTCTTC
>TRBJ1-6|TRBV10-3|few|NA
CAISESIGGRDSPLHF
TGTGCCATCAGTGAGTCGATCGGGGGCAGGGATTCACCCCTCCACTTT
>TRBJ1-2|TRBV7-2|many|NA
CASSLSSSNYGYTF
TGTGCCAGCAGCCTCTCATCATCTAACTATGGCTACACCTTC
>TRBJ1-1|TRBV28|many|NA
CASTFGTPDTEAFF
TGTGCCAGCACCTTCGGGACTCCGGACACTGAAGCTTTCTTT
>TRBJ2-7|TRBV28|few|NA
CASSFAERGGQDEQYF
TGTGCCAGCAGTTTCGCCGAACGGGGAGGTCAAGACGAGCAGTACTTC
>TRBJ2-1|TRBV7-2|many|NA
CASSLAWGRLFDEQFF
TGTGCCAGCAGCTTAGCGTGGGGGCGTCTCTTCGATGAGCAGTTCTTC
>TRBJ2-1|TRBV20-1|NA|TRBD2
CSARDQRASGPRSPFEQFF
TGCAGTGCTAGAGATCAAAGGGCTAGCGGTCCTCGAAGCCCCTTTGAGCAGTTCTTC
>TRBJ1-5|TRBV20-1|many|NA
CSARERGEGSNQPQHF
TGCAGTGCTAGAGAAAGAGGGGAAGGAAGCAATCAGCCCCAGCATTTT
>TRBJ1-5|TRBV28|few|NA
CASTDRPQSINQPQHF
TGTGCCAGCACCGACAGACCCCAGAGTATCAATCAGCCCCAGCATTTT
>TRBJ2-5|TRBV28|NA|NA
CASRKQGQETQYF
TGTGCCAGCAGAAAACAGGGCCAAGAGACCCAGTACTTC
>TRBJ1-3|TRBV12-3/TRBV12-4|NA|NA
CASSLRGRSSGNTIYF
TGTGCCAGCAGTTTGAGGGGCCGTAGCTCTGGAAACACCATATATTTT
>TRBJ2-5|TRBV28|many|TRBD2
CASSFYRGLAGKETQYF
TGTGCCAGCAGTTTCTACAGGGGACTAGCGGGAAAAGAGACCCAGTACTTC
>TRBJ1-1|TRBV3-1|NA|NA
CASSRDLNTEAFF
TGTGCCAGCAGCCGGGACCTAAACACTGAAGCTTTCTTT
>TRBJ1-3|TRBV12-3/TRBV12-4|few|NA
CASSSPGLSSGNTIYF
TGTGCCAGCAGTTCGCCGGGACTAAGCTCTGGAAACACCATATATTTT
>TRBJ2-7|TRBV28|NA|NA
CASSPGRASGSYEQYF
TGTGCCAGCAGTCCCGGCCGGGCTTCGGGTTCCTACGAGCAGTACTTC
>TRBJ2-3|TRBV29-1|NA|TRBD1
CSVEEWPGGQGLGWTQYF
TGCAGCGTTGAAGAGTGGCCGGGCGGACAGGGGCTGGGTTGGACGCAGTATTTT
>TRBJ1-6|TRBV7-6|NA|NA
CASTSFDLGIGSPLHF
TGTGCCAGCACCTCGTTCGACTTGGGCATCGGTTCACCCCTCCACTTT
>TRBJ1-4|TRBV5-6|NA|TRBD1
CASSLGGTARNEKLFF
TGTGCCAGCAGCTTGGGCGGGACAGCCCGTAATGAAAAACTGTTTTTT
>TRBJ2-7|TRBV10-3|NA|NA
CAISGPGEDTRSSYEQYF
TGTGCCATCAGTGGTCCGGGGGAGGACACCAGGAGCTCCTACGAGCAGTACTTC
>TRBJ2-2|TRBV10-3|NA|TRBD1
CAISLTGEDTGELFF
TGTGCCATCAGTTTGACAGGGGAAGACACCGGGGAGCTGTTTTTT
>TRBJ1-1|TRBV7-6|few|NA
CASSLPPAGVKGEAFF
TGTGCCAGCAGCTTACCCCCGGCAGGGGTGAAGGGTGAAGCTTTCTTT
>TRBJ1-1|TRBV7-2|many|NA
CASSLQEGPTEAFF
TGTGCCAGCAGCTTGCAGGAAGGGCCCACTGAAGCTTTCTTT
>TRBJ2-1|TRBV12-3/TRBV12-4|few|NA
CASSPVYNEQFF
TGTGCCAGCAGCCCCGTCTACAATGAGCAGTTCTTC
>TRBJ2-2|TRBV20-1|few|TRBD2
CSARAGVYTGELFF
TGCAGTGCTCGAGCGGGGGTTTACACCGGGGAGCTGTTTTTT
>TRBJ2-3|TRBV11-3|few|TRBD2
CASSSRTSGETADTQYF
TGTGCCAGCAGCTCCCGGACTAGCGGGGAAACGGCAGATACGCAGTATTTT
>TRBJ2-4|TRBV7-2|NA|NA
CASSARQVRELAKNIQYF
TGTGCCAGCAGCGCCCGACAGGTTAGGGAATTGGCCAAAAACATTCAGTACTTC
>TRBJ2-4|TRBV7-6|many|NA
CASSLVAGLSQNIQYF
TGTGCCAGCAGCTTAGTGGCAGGGCTCTCGCAAAACATTCAGTACTTC
>TRBJ2-5|TRBV19|NA|NA
CASTNRGHQETQYF
TGTGCCAGTACCAACCGGGGGCACCAAGAGACCCAGTACTTC